A single sample gave rise to the 19 T cell receptor beta chains below, sequenced in a study of Graves' ophthalmopathy and Graves' hyperthyroidism. For repertoire sequencing, the TCR beta CDR3 regions were amplified from RNA transcripts. First-round RT-PCR with HTBI primers preceded a second-round multiplex PCR. MiXCR, applied by TCRdb to the multiplex PCR reads, yields one record per CDR3 protein. This repertoire shows over 650,000 distinct CDR3 sequences, 35% to 45% found once; its top ten account for over 2.5%. The sample consisted of peripheral blood. The origin of the receptors is an adult man with Graves' ophthalmopathy.

This clonotype was seen repeatedly, ten times or more. The chain carries TRBV15 and TRBJ1-5; D possibly corresponds to TRBD1 (5 bases). Trimming pared 3 bases from V and 7 bases from J, leaving 16 bases between. Per germline, CDR1 LNHNV and CDR2 YYDKDF (reference sequence). The CDR3 has 15 amino acids. The CDR3 sequence is CATSRQGEGGQPQHF. In DNA form, the CDR3 reads TGTGCCACCAGCAGGCAAGGGGAAGGCGGGCAGCCCCAGCATTTT.

There are a few counts of this clonotype. The rearrangement links TRBV12-3 or TRBV12-4 to TRBJ1-5, with TRBD1 as a possible D gene (5 bases). The CDR3 is made up of 16 amino acids. V dropped 3 bases and J dropped 5 bases, with 17 bases sitting between them. This CDR3 reads CASSLGDRASDQPQHF. The CDR3, as DNA: TGTGCCAGCAGTTTGGGGGATAGAGCAAGCGATCAGCCCCAGCATTTT.

Note on this clonotype: This may be a read error, as it is one base from a much larger clone. V usage is TRBV11-3 and J usage is TRBJ1-1; D is perhaps TRBD1 (6 bases). Germline CDR1 SGHNT, CDR2 YENEEA. The CDR3 loop spans 13 amino acids. V was cut by 1 base and J by 9 bases, with 12 bases left in between. The CDR3 region is CASSLGQGSQAFF. DNA of the CDR3: TGTGCCAGCAGCTTAGGTCAGGGGTCGCAAGCTTTCTTT.

Many counts were recorded for this clonotype. This chain uses TRBV29-1 with TRBJ2-7, with 10 bases fitting TRBD2. With V trimmed by 4 bases and J by 1 base, 4 bases remained unmatched. This CDR3 spans 14 amino acids. CDR1 is SQVTM, CDR2 ANQGSEA, per germline. The CDR3 reads CSVVPAGGSYEQYF. CDR3 coding DNA: TGCAGCGTTGTACCAGCGGGAGGGTCCTACGAGCAGTACTTC.

With regard to this clonotype: Since a much larger clone is just one base distant, this may be a read error. The rearrangement joins TRBV19 to TRBJ1-1, with 9 bases identical to TRBD1. Germline-derived CDR1 and CDR2 are LNHDA and SQIVND (reference sequence). The CDR3 extends over 15 amino acids. The CDR3 DNA is TGTACCAGTAGTGACAAAACAGGGGGCGGCACTGAAGCTTTCTTT. Translated: CTSSDKTGGGTEAFF.

This clonotype occurred many times. The rearrangement uses TRBV12-3 or TRBV12-4 and TRBJ1-1; D ambiguous. CDR3 length equals 13 residues. V was clipped by 7 bases and J by 0 bases, with 9 bases between them. CDR3 amino acids: CASNPGMNTEAFF. The CDR3 nucleotides read TGTGCCAGCAACCCGGGAATGAACACTGAAGCTTTCTTT.

For this clonotype: A much larger clone differs by one base, so this may be a read error. The J gene is TRBJ2-5, the V gene TRBV5-1, with 7 bases aligning to TRBD1. V was clipped by 3 bases and J by 9 bases; unmatched bases: 11. Germline V lookup: CDR1 SGHRS, CDR2 YFSETQ. The CDR3 is made up of 14 amino acids. The CDR3 loop reads CASSSKGAQKAQYF. The CDR3 DNA follows: TGCGCCAGCAGCTCTAAGGGGGCGCAAAAGGCCCAGTACTTC.

V gene TRBV2 combines with J gene TRBJ1-2, with D unresolved. CDR3 length equals 12 residues. V lost 7 bases and J 8 bases, leaving 14 bases between the germline ends. Germline-derived CDR1 and CDR2 are SNHLY and FYNNEI. As DNA, the CDR3 is TGTGCCAGCAAGGAAGACGTGGTGGGCTACACCTTC. Translating it yields CASKEDVVGYTF.

This chain links TRBV7-2 with TRBJ1-1; D call uncertain. The V gene's germline CDR1 is SGHTA and CDR2 FQGNSA. The CDR3 length is 14 residues. V was cut by 5 bases and J by 0 bases, with 10 bases left in between. CDR3 amino acids: CASSPATVNTEAFF. For the CDR3, the DNA is TGTGCCAGCAGCCCCGCAACAGTGAACACTGAAGCTTTCTTT.

This clonotype was seen a few times. The junction differs from germline at one of its ends, possibly a read error. This chain connects TRBV10-3 to TRBJ1-3; D is uncertain. The CDR3 contains 16 residues. Germline CDR1 reads ENHRY; CDR2 reads SYGVKD. CDR3 protein: CASSEAPREAGNTIYF. The CDR3 DNA reads TGTGCCAGCAGTGAAGCTCCAAGAGAAGCTGGAAACACCATATATTTT.

The gene calls are TRBV10-3 and TRBJ1-2; 11 bases line up with TRBD1. This CDR3 has 14 amino acids. In germline, CDR1 is ENHRY, CDR2 SYGVKD. Trimming removed 8 bases from V and 2 bases from J; junction bases left unmatched: 4. The CDR3 region has the DNA TGTGCCATCCAACGGACAGGGGGCAACTATGGCTACACCTTC. Protein: CAIQRTGGNYGYTF.

Of note for this clonotype: A much larger clone is a single base away; this may be a read error. V gene TRBV24-1 combines with J gene TRBJ2-2, with TRBD2 matching over 14 bases. The CDR3 is 19 residues long. V shed 5 bases, J shed 6 bases, and the junction held 13 bases outside the gene matches. Germline V gene sequence: CDR1 KGHDR, CDR2 SFDVKD. For the CDR3, the DNA is TGTGCCACCAGTGCCCATGGGACTAGCGGGAGTATCGAGGCCGGGGAGCTGTTTTTT. Its protein product is CATSAHGTSGSIEAGELFF.

The J gene is TRBJ2-7, the V gene TRBV6-1; 13 nucleotides match TRBD2. Germline V gene sequence: CDR1 MNHNS, CDR2 SASEGT. The CDR3 totals 16 residues. Germline trimming cut 0 bases from V and 2 bases from J; bases unmatched to any gene: 1. DNA for the CDR3: TGTGCCAGCAGTGAAGCGGGGACTAGCGGGACCTACGAGCAGTACTTC. Translating it yields CASSEAGTSGTYEQYF.

Ten or more counts support this clonotype. V gene TRBV7-8 combines with J gene TRBJ1-2, with a tentative D call TRBD1 (6 bases). The CDR3 is made up of 14 amino acids. Germline CDR1 and CDR2: SGHVS and FQNEAQ. Trimming took 5 bases from V and 6 from J, leaving 16 bases between them. The CDR3 nucleotides read TGTGCCAGCAGCCCAAGGGGGGGGGATGATGGCTACACCTTC. Amino acids: CASSPRGGDDGYTF.

Worth noting for this clonotype: Compared with germline, one end of the junction differs, possibly owing to a read error. The chain couples TRBV20-1 to TRBJ2-7; TRBD1 might be the D (6 bases). The CDR3 extends over 12 amino acids. Per germline, CDR1 DFQATT and CDR2 SNEGSKA (reference sequence). CDR3 sequence (DNA): TGCTGTGCCCCCGGACAGACCTACGAGCAGTACTTC. This translates into CCAPGQTYEQYF.

As concerns this clonotype: A much larger clone differs from this one at a single base, so this may be a read error. The chain recombines TRBV5-1 with TRBJ1-2; a possible D gene is TRBD1 (6 bases). Trimming took 4 bases from V and 6 from J, leaving 22 bases between them. The V gene's germline CDR1 is SGHRS and CDR2 YFSETQ. The CDR3 covers 16 residues. CDR3 in amino acids: CASSVNCRGFYDGYTF. The DNA of the CDR3 is TGCGCCAGCAGCGTAAACTGCAGGGGCTTCTACGATGGCTACACCTTC.

This clonotype was picked up many times. The rearrangement links TRBV7-9 to TRBJ2-7, with D perhaps matching TRBD1 or TRBD2 (7 bases each). V was shortened by 4 bases and J by 4 bases, with 14 bases between the two germline ends. Germline CDR1 and CDR2: SEHNR and FQNEAQ (reference sequence). CDR3 size: 14 residues. The CDR3 region is CASSSYQGGYEQYF. The CDR3 region has the DNA TGTGCCAGCAGCTCCTATCAGGGGGGGTACGAGCAGTACTTC.

The chain combines TRBV12-3 or TRBV12-4 with TRBJ2-2; 8 bases align to TRBD1. The CDR3 is 17 residues long. V was pared by 5 bases and J by 1 base, with 9 bases of the junction left unmatched. In DNA form, the CDR3 reads TGTGCCAGCAGTGCCATATTGGACAGGGTGAACACCGGGGAGCTGTTTTTT. Translating gives CASSAILDRVNTGELFF.

A word on this clonotype: This may come from a read error, since a much larger clone is one base off. The chain carries TRBV7-2 and TRBJ2-2; D could derive from TRBD1 or TRBD2 (5 bases each). There are 19 residues in the CDR3. Looked up from germline, CDR1 is SGHTA and CDR2 is FQGNSA. The CDR3 spells CASSPHPHRGLDNTEELFF. CDR3 DNA sequence: TGTGCCAGCAGCCCTCACCCCCACCGGGGCCTCGATAACACCGAGGAGCTGTTTTTT. Filled out from reference TRBV7-2 and TRBJ2-2, the complete variable domain reads GAGVSQSPSNKVTEKGKDVELRCDPISGHTALYWYRQSLGQGLEFLIYFQGNSAPDKSGLPSDRFSAERTGGSVSTLTIQRTQQEDSAVYLCASSPHPHRGLDNTEELFFGEGSRLTVL.